This TCR beta chain was captured in a study of early T cells in non-severe SARS-CoV-2 infection. TCRdb used MiXCR to reprocess the 5' RACE reads, holding one entry per CDR3 protein. The profile covers about 49,000 distinct CDR3 sequences, with roughly 6.5% appearing a single time and less than 3.5% taken by the ten largest. The J segment lost 0 bases and the V segment lost 6 bases, leaving 4 bases of the junction unmatched. The length of the CDR3 is 16 residues. Germline V gene lookup returns CDR1 MNHEY and CDR2 SVGEGT. The chain links TRBV6-2 or TRBV6-3 to TRBJ2-2; 10 bases match TRBD2. The specimen was whole blood, collected at baseline. The receptor comes from an adult who was a healthcare worker with PCR-confirmed SARS-CoV-2 infection or an uninfected control (not recorded which). Written as DNA, the CDR3 is TGTGCCAGCAGCCCGACTAGCGGGCCGAACACCGGGGAGCTGTTTTTT. Amino acid sequence: CASSPTSGPNTGELFF.